This T cell receptor (beta chain) emerged from a study of blood T cell repertoires in COVID-19. Overall study context: Italy, Spain and the United States were the sources of the convalescent and acute COVID-19 samples. Nucleic acid was either cDNA or gDNA, and it came from T cells, B-cell-depleted T cells, or PBMCs.

Authors' processing steps: Using reference gene primer amplification, nucleated cell counts were estimated. Clones were read by immunoSEQ multiplex PCR, and TCRdb kept only the in-frame ones, dropping some. V and J calls and clone size come straight from that table; D and trimming were deduced from the DNA. The sample includes some 75,000 clones, around nine tenths seen only once; the top ten take less than 3%. Sequenced input: peripheral blood. The receptor was derived from a man in his sixties or seventies with active or convalescent COVID-19.

CDR3 region: CASSILGVQETQYF. CDR3 nucleotides: TGTGCCAGTAGTATCCTAGGGGTCCAAGAGACCCAGTACTTC. V usage is TRBV19 and J usage is TRBJ2-5, with TRBD1 as a possible D gene (5 bases). Germline V gives CDR1 LNHDA, CDR2 SQIVND (reference sequence). Trimming took off 3 bases at V and 1 base at J, with 9 bases between the two ends. This CDR3 has 14 amino acids.